Each of the 5 T cell receptor beta chains below was sequenced from the same sample in a study of T cell clusters in autoimmune cytopenias. TRB amplification used roughly 250 ng of peripheral blood genomic DNA. One tube held mixed TRB-A and TRB-B primer pools for touch-down PCR. Each CDR3 protein gets one entry in TCRdb, which reprocessed the multiplex PCR reads and gives no DNA. Found here are about 5,600 distinct CDR3 sequences; the top ten clones hold more than 2.5%. Separately, the same data were catalogued under a study of T cell repertoires in aging, cancer and after chemotherapy.

The sequencing input was peripheral blood. The receptors were sampled from a human donor in good health.

The rearrangement uses TRBV5-4 and TRBJ1-1; TCRdb picks TRBD1, but there is no DNA to check that call. This CDR3 is 16 amino acids long. Germline CDR1 reads SGHNT; CDR2 reads YYREEE (reference sequence). CDR3 region: CASSRLTGGGGTEAFF.

This chain joins TRBV10-3 and TRBJ2-6. The CDR3 covers 16 residues. Germline V gene sequence: CDR1 ENHRY, CDR2 SYGVKD. The CDR3 protein is CAISESRSSGANVLTF.

This clonotype is labeled medium-sized based on frequency. This chain connects TRBV29-1 to TRBJ2-5; TCRdb outputs TRBD1, but without DNA this stays unchecked. CDR1 is SQVTM, CDR2 ANQGSEA, per germline. The CDR3 runs to 17 residues. The chain's CDR3 is CSASGSPGQGGGETQYF.

This clonotype is classed as medium-sized (0.01 to 0.1%) by frequency. This rearrangement joins TRBV19 to TRBJ2-1; checking the TCRdb D call of TRBD2 is not possible without DNA. The CDR3 is 13 amino acids. CDR1 LNHDA and CDR2 SQIVND come from the germline V gene (reference sequence). The CDR3 reads CASSILLDLEQFF.

The V and J genes are TRBV7-2 and TRBJ2-7; TCRdb's D call, TRBD1, is unchecked because there is no DNA. The CDR3 is 14 residues long. The germline V gene has CDR1 SGHTA and CDR2 FQGNSA. This CDR3 reads CASSFGDLSGEQYF. Filled out from reference TRBV7-2 and TRBJ2-7, the complete variable domain reads GAGVSQSPSNKVTEKGKDVELRCDPISGHTALYWYRQSLGQGLEFLIYFQGNSAPDKSGLPSDRFSAERTGGSVSTLTIQRTQQEDSAVYLCASSFGDLSGEQYFGPGTRLTVT.